The clone carrying this T cell receptor beta chain appeared a few times. TCRdb passed the RT-PCR reads through MiXCR, listing each CDR3 protein once. This sample has some 570,000 distinct CDR3 sequences; approximately 11% occur once, and the top ten carry more than 9.5%. Germline-derived CDR1 and CDR2 are SGDLS and YYNGEE. V dropped 0 bases and J dropped 6 bases, with 7 bases sitting between them. CDR3 size: 13 residues. The sample is drawn from a study of response to subunit inactivated influenza vaccine. The same sample was also studied in work on T cells expressing NK-cell markers. As that report states: UMIs were included in TCR beta cDNA generated by 5'RACE template switching. Researchers got TCR beta repertoires out of sorted CD3+CD56+NKG2C+, CD3+CD56+NKG2C- and CD3+CD56-NKG2C+ T cells.

The chain carries TRBV9 and TRBJ2-1; D is perhaps TRBD1 (5 bases). The receptor's source is a man between 45 and 60 years old who received an inactivated influenza vaccine. Sequencing was performed on PBMCs from blood, taken on the day of vaccination. The chain's CDR3 is CASSVGQPNEQFF. For the CDR3, the DNA is TGTGCCAGCAGCGTAGGACAGCCCAATGAGCAGTTCTTC.